A selection of T cell receptor beta chains follows, all from one sample in a study of T cell responses to AZD1222 COVID-19 vaccine. This table comes from immunoSEQ multiplex PCR, and its TCRdb copy is limited to in-frame clones, with some not included. The sample records tens of thousands of clones, approximately 89% being singletons. Sample: peripheral blood, taken on day 0 of AZD1222 vaccination. These receptors all come from an adult in good health. The CDR3 runs from the conserved cysteine through the conserved F or W. A D gene is named only where the DNA matches it firmly. Not every row has a clone size; where given, it reads once, few, many or a size class.

CDR3aa,CDR3nt,j_gene,d_gene,abundance,v_gene
CASSVSGRRYNEQFF,TGTGCCAGTAGTGTAAGCGGGAGACGTTACAATGAGCAGTTCTTC,TRBJ2-1,TRBD2,.,TRBV19
CATSRNRRDNYGYTF,TGTGCCACCAGTCGAAACCGACGGGATAACTATGGCTACACCTTC,TRBJ1-2,.,.,TRBV15
CASGRARGEKLFF,TGTGCCAGCGGCAGGGCGCGGGGTGAAAAACTGTTTTTT,TRBJ1-4,.,.,TRBV6-5
CASSQGTKNIQYF,TGCGCCAGCAGTCAGGGAACAAAAAACATTCAGTACTTC,TRBJ2-4,.,.,TRBV5-1
CASSLGVGTEAFF,TGTGCCAGCAGCTTGGGGGTAGGGACTGAAGCTTTCTTT,TRBJ1-1,.,.,TRBV5-6
CASSLQGAWNTQYF,TGTGCCAGCAGTTTACAGGGGGCTTGGAATACGCAGTATTTT,TRBJ2-3,TRBD1,.,TRBV27
CASRGGGKNQPQHF,TGTGCCAGCAGGGGGGGAGGGAAAAATCAGCCCCAGCATTTT,TRBJ1-5,.,.,TRBV28
CASSESGPAGAEAFF,TGCGCCAGCAGTGAGTCCGGGCCCGCCGGGGCTGAAGCTTTCTTT,TRBJ1-1,.,.,TRBV10-2
CASSFGGANTGELFF,TGTGCCAGCAGCTTTGGCGGGGCAAACACCGGGGAGCTGTTTTTT,TRBJ2-2,.,.,TRBV11-2
CASSFGHLSYEQYF,TGTGCCAGCAGTTTCGGACACCTTTCCTACGAGCAGTACTTC,TRBJ2-7,.,.,TRBV28
CASSPLGPSDTQYF,TGTGCCAGCAGCCCCCTTGGACCATCGGATACGCAGTATTTT,TRBJ2-3,.,few,TRBV6-7
CASSPAAVWTEAFF,TGTGCCAGCAGCCCGGCGGCGGTCTGGACTGAAGCTTTCTTT,TRBJ1-1,.,.,TRBV2
CASSLVVGNPHRVGYGYTF,TGTGCCAGCAGCTTAGTAGTAGGGAACCCCCATAGGGTAGGCTATGGCTACACCTTC,TRBJ1-2,.,.,TRBV7-8
CASTHKGGIGEAFF,TGTGCCAGCACGCACAAGGGGGGGATTGGTGAAGCTTTCTTT,TRBJ1-1,.,.,TRBV5-4
CASSSAGQGNTIYF,TGTGCCAGCAGCTCCGCCGGACAGGGAAACACCATATATTTT,TRBJ1-3,.,.,TRBV5-4
CASSDRANYGYTF,TGTGCCAGCAGTGACAGGGCAAACTATGGCTACACCTTC,TRBJ1-2,TRBD1,.,TRBV28
CASSLWNTGELFF,TGTGCCAGCAGTTTGTGGAACACCGGGGAGCTGTTTTTT,TRBJ2-2,.,.,TRBV28
CASSLAGGGFHEQYF,TGTGCCAGCAGCTTAGCGGGTGGAGGGTTCCACGAGCAGTACTTC,TRBJ2-7,.,.,TRBV7-8
CATLGHGNTIYF,TGTGCCACACTAGGACACGGAAACACCATATATTTT,TRBJ1-3,.,.,TRBV15
CAISDPGKNTEAFF,TGTGCCATCAGTGATCCAGGAAAGAACACTGAAGCTTTCTTT,TRBJ1-1,.,.,TRBV10-3
CASSQTGTLYNEQFF,TGTGCCAGCAGCCAAACCGGGACACTTTACAATGAGCAGTTCTTC,TRBJ2-1,.,.,TRBV7-9
CATSDKGLAGVPDTQYF,TGTGCCACCAGTGATAAGGGACTAGCGGGAGTCCCAGATACGCAGTATTTT,TRBJ2-3,TRBD2,.,TRBV24-1
CASRKEGQFTFF,TGCGCCAGTAGGAAAGAGGGACAGTTCACTTTCTTT,TRBJ1-1,TRBD1,.,TRBV5-1
CATRTRTGNGYTF,TGTGCCACCAGGACAAGGACAGGGAATGGCTACACCTTC,TRBJ1-2,TRBD1,.,TRBV24-1
CSVARDLNTEAFF,TGCAGCGTTGCCCGGGACTTGAACACTGAAGCTTTCTTT,TRBJ1-1,.,.,TRBV29-1
CASSPPNGPTNEKLFF,TGTGCCAGCTCACCACCCAACGGTCCAACTAATGAAAAACTGTTTTTT,TRBJ1-4,.,.,TRBV18
CSVDSGANVLTF,TGCAGCGTTGATTCTGGGGCCAACGTCCTGACTTTC,TRBJ2-6,.,.,TRBV29-1
CASSLVGQGEKLFF,TGTGCCAGCAGCTTGGTCGGCCAGGGTGAAAAACTGTTTTTT,TRBJ1-4,.,.,TRBV5-8
CASGSGGITEAFF,TGTGCCAGTGGGTCCGGGGGTATAACTGAAGCTTTCTTT,TRBJ1-1,.,.,TRBV19
CASNRMFLRENTEAFF,TGTGCCAGTAATAGGATGTTTCTCAGGGAAAACACTGAAGCTTTCTTT,TRBJ1-1,.,.,TRBV19
CASSPAPGEYGYTF,TGTGCCAGCAGCCCAGCCCCAGGGGAATATGGCTACACCTTC,TRBJ1-2,.,.,TRBV11-1
CASSFSGANYNEQFF,TGTGCCAGCAGCTTCTCCGGGGCAAACTACAATGAGCAGTTCTTC,TRBJ2-1,.,once,TRBV13
CASSEVEAPQHF,TGTGCCAGCAGTGAAGTAGAGGCGCCCCAGCATTTT,TRBJ1-5,.,.,TRBV2
CASSSELRGGDQETQYF,TGTGCCAGCAGTTCCGAATTGAGGGGCGGAGACCAAGAGACCCAGTACTTC,TRBJ2-5,.,.,TRBV28
CAISDRVVSSETQYF,TGTGCCATCAGTGACAGGGTCGTGAGTTCGGAGACCCAGTACTTC,TRBJ2-5,.,.,TRBV10-3
CASSPTGGEKLFF,TGTGCCAGCAGCCCCACAGGGGGTGAAAAACTGTTTTTT,TRBJ1-4,TRBD1,.,TRBV3-1/TRBV3-2
CASSSTRTYNEQFF,TGTGCCAGCAGTTCGACCCGGACTTACAATGAGCAGTTCTTC,TRBJ2-1,.,.,TRBV28
CASSRWDRASTEAFF,TGTGCCAGCAGTCGCTGGGACAGGGCGAGCACTGAAGCTTTCTTT,TRBJ1-1,TRBD1,.,TRBV27
CASSESRTRVTEAFF,TGCGCCAGCAGTGAGTCCCGCACCAGGGTGACTGAAGCTTTCTTT,TRBJ1-1,.,.,TRBV10-2
CASSGSPGIGNEQYF,TGTGCCAGCAGCGGATCGCCGGGAATCGGAAACGAGCAGTACTTC,TRBJ2-7,.,.,TRBV9
CAISGTSGRDSSYEQYF,TGTGCCATCAGTGGGACTAGCGGGAGGGACAGCTCCTACGAGCAGTACTTC,TRBJ2-7,TRBD2,few,TRBV10-3
CASSPRQGAYSNQPQHF,TGTGCCAGTAGTCCCAGACAGGGGGCGTATAGCAATCAGCCCCAGCATTTT,TRBJ1-5,TRBD1,.,TRBV19
CASSKSGGHETQYF,TGTGCCAGCAGCAAGAGCGGGGGGCACGAGACCCAGTACTTC,TRBJ2-5,TRBD2,.,TRBV7-9
CASSWGQGDTEAFF,TGTGCCAGCAGCTGGGGACAGGGTGACACTGAAGCTTTCTTT,TRBJ1-1,TRBD1,.,TRBV5-5
CATGTGKPQHF,TGTGCCACCGGTACAGGGAAGCCCCAGCATTTT,TRBJ1-5,.,few,TRBV6-5
CASSEVERGTSFSGELFF,TGTGCCAGCAGTGAAGTAGAGAGAGGGACTAGTTTTTCCGGGGAGCTGTTTTTT,TRBJ2-2,TRBD2,.,TRBV6-1
CASSATGSGDTQYF,TGTGCCAGCAGCGCAACAGGGTCCGGGGATACGCAGTATTTT,TRBJ2-3,.,.,TRBV9
CASSSRVSSYEQYF,TGCGCCAGCAGCTCCAGGGTTTCTAGCTACGAGCAGTACTTC,TRBJ2-7,.,.,TRBV5-1
CAINRGTAGTEAFF,TGTGCCATCAACCGCGGGACCGCTGGCACTGAAGCTTTCTTT,TRBJ1-1,.,.,TRBV10-3
CASSLGGIFSGNTIYF,TGTGCCAGCAGTTTGGGGGGGATTTTTTCTGGAAACACCATATATTTT,TRBJ1-3,.,once,TRBV28
CASSLTNEKLFF,TGTGCCAGCAGCTTGACTAATGAAAAACTGTTTTTT,TRBJ1-4,.,.,TRBV13
CASSLTGVNQPQHF,TGCGCCAGCAGCCTAACAGGGGTCAATCAGCCCCAGCATTTT,TRBJ1-5,TRBD1,few,TRBV5-1
CASRSTAGEQFF,TGTGCCAGCAGGTCAACCGCGGGAGAGCAGTTCTTC,TRBJ2-1,.,.,TRBV7-9
CASSFSSGVNTDTQYF,TGTGCCAGCAGCTTCTCTTCGGGGGTTAACACAGATACGCAGTATTTT,TRBJ2-3,.,.,TRBV9
CASSLDIGTAYEQYF,TGTGCCAGCAGCTTAGATATCGGGACCGCCTACGAGCAGTACTTC,TRBJ2-7,.,.,TRBV11-2
CASSPGQLRETQYF,TGTGCCAGCAGCCCTGGACAGTTGAGAGAGACCCAGTACTTC,TRBJ2-5,.,once,TRBV5-4